The clone carrying this T cell receptor (beta chain) has only a few counts. Its antigen remains unidentified. This sample was taken from a study of T cells after yellow fever vaccination. About the study: SMART-Seq v4 Ultra Low Input handled preparation of low-cell-number fractions. Study outcomes and limitations: FACS-sorted repertoires could contain abundant clonotypes contaminating from the bulk population.

As TCR cDNA was made by 5'RACE template switching, a universal primer site and UMIs were added. TCRdb reanalysed the 5' RACE reads using MiXCR and keeps one entry per CDR3 protein. The table records about 340,000 distinct CDR3 sequences, 4% of them present only once. Between the trimmed V and J ends, which lost 0 bases and 10 bases, there was a span of 15 bases. The CDR3 sequence is 14 residues long. Looked up from germline, CDR1 is LNHDA and CDR2 is SQIVND (reference sequence). The rearrangement uses TRBV19 and TRBJ1-1, with D possibly matching TRBD1 (5 bases). The sequencing used PBMCs, collected 5 days after the yellow fever booster vaccination. The receptor was isolated from a man between 18 and 35 years old who received the YFV17D yellow fever vaccine. The CDR3 reads CASSIEGRPRGAFF. DNA of the CDR3: TGTGCCAGTAGTATAGAAGGGCGCCCGAGGGGAGCTTTCTTT. Based on the CDR3 plus reference TRBV19 and TRBJ1-1, the full variable domain is DGGITQSPKYLFRKEGQNVTLSCEQNLNHDAMYWYRQDPGQGLRLIYYSQIVNDFQKGDIAEGYSVSREKKESFPLTVTSAQKNPTAFYLCASSIEGRPRGAFFGQGTRLTVV.